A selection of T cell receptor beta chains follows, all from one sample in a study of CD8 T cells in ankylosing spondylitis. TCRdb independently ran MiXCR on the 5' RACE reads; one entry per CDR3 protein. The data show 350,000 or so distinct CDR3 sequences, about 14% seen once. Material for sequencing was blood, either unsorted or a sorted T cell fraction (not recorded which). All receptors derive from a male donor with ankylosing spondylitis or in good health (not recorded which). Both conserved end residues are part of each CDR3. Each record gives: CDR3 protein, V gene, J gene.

cdr3_aa: CASSQVSVSVGELFF
v_call: TRBV4-1
j_call: TRBJ2-2

cdr3_aa: CASSYLGLAGGPSEPEQFF
v_call: TRBV6-5
j_call: TRBJ2-1

cdr3_aa: CASRTGETHNEQFF
v_call: TRBV7-2
j_call: TRBJ2-1

cdr3_aa: CAISATGSNTGELFF
v_call: TRBV10-3
j_call: TRBJ2-2

cdr3_aa: CSASDRGNYEQYF
v_call: TRBV20-1
j_call: TRBJ2-7

cdr3_aa: CASSPAGDTGELFF
v_call: TRBV12-3/TRBV12-4
j_call: TRBJ2-2

cdr3_aa: CASSEDGQEVYEQYF
v_call: TRBV6-1
j_call: TRBJ2-7

cdr3_aa: CASSLTFPRRTGELFF
v_call: TRBV11-3
j_call: TRBJ2-2

cdr3_aa: CASSSLALTYEQYF
v_call: TRBV28
j_call: TRBJ2-7

cdr3_aa: CASSLAVGVGDTQYF
v_call: TRBV5-1
j_call: TRBJ2-3

cdr3_aa: CASTPGGAGTEAFF
v_call: TRBV12-3/TRBV12-4
j_call: TRBJ1-1

cdr3_aa: CSAKSDSGELFF
v_call: TRBV20-1
j_call: TRBJ2-2

cdr3_aa: CASSPSVKRGEKLFF
v_call: TRBV3-1
j_call: TRBJ1-4

cdr3_aa: CASSFEKGEQYF
v_call: TRBV11-2
j_call: TRBJ2-7

cdr3_aa: CASRGLALSYNEQFF
v_call: TRBV6-1
j_call: TRBJ2-1

cdr3_aa: CATGTGVSYEQYF
v_call: TRBV6-6
j_call: TRBJ2-7

cdr3_aa: CATSSNYEQYF
v_call: TRBV15
j_call: TRBJ2-7

cdr3_aa: CASSARQSPNTGELFF
v_call: TRBV27
j_call: TRBJ2-2

cdr3_aa: CSGVPTDYGYTF
v_call: TRBV29-1
j_call: TRBJ1-2

cdr3_aa: CASSQGYGAGDMETQYF
v_call: TRBV4-2
j_call: TRBJ2-5

cdr3_aa: CASSRGTSGPQSYEQYF
v_call: TRBV7-2
j_call: TRBJ2-7

cdr3_aa: CASSYPPDPSGQFF
v_call: TRBV12-3/TRBV12-4
j_call: TRBJ2-1

cdr3_aa: CSAPLGRGYTF
v_call: TRBV20-1
j_call: TRBJ1-2

cdr3_aa: CASSRTPGGGFLYEQYF
v_call: TRBV11-2
j_call: TRBJ2-7

cdr3_aa: CASSPPSPAEAFF
v_call: TRBV6-2/TRBV6-3
j_call: TRBJ1-1

cdr3_aa: CATSRDTRDTSGSAGEQFF
v_call: TRBV15
j_call: TRBJ2-1